This TCR beta chain stems from a study of blood T cell repertoires in COVID-19. Study information: PBMCs, B-cell-depleted T cells, or T cells were the source of the cDNA or gDNA that made up the material.

Clinical history reported by participants formed the basis on which cohorts were assigned. Sequencing used immunoSEQ multiplex PCR; TCRdb keeps in-frame clones, though not all of them. The data hold fewer than 250,000 clones, with approximately 85% observed a single time. CDR1 SGDLS and CDR2 YYNGEE come from the germline V gene. After removal of 4 bases from V and 1 base from J, the junction contained 0 bases not matched to a gene. The CDR3 has 14 residues. The TCR comes from a woman between 45 and 60 years old who had recovered from COVID-19. Source material: PBMCs or T cells enriched from blood (not recorded which). V gene TRBV9 combines with J gene TRBJ2-3; 10 bases are shared with TRBD2. CDR3 sequence (DNA): TGTGCCAGCAGCCTAGCGGGGGGCACAGATACGCAGTATTTT. It yields the protein CASSLAGGTDTQYF.